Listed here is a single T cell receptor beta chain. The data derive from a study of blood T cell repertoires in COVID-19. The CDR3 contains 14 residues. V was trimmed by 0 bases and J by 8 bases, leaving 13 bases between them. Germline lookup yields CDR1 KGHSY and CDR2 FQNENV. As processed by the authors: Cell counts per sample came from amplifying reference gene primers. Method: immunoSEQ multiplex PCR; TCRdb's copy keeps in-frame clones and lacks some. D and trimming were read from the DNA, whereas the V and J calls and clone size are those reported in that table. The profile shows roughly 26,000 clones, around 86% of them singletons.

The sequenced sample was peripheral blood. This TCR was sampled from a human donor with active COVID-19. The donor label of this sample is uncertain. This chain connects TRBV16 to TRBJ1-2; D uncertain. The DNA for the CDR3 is TGTGCCAGCAGCCAATCCAGTAAGAGGGAAGGCTACACCTTC. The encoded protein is CASSQSSKREGYTF.